This passage covers 14 T cell receptor beta chains from one sample sequenced in a study of read filtering for tumor transcriptome and immune sequencing. This library used 300 to 450 ng RNA and molecular barcoded adaptors spanning alpha/delta and beta/gamma chains. TCRdb processed the reads anew with MiXCR; each CDR3 protein has one entry. Among roughly 38,000 distinct CDR3 sequences, about an eighth were seen once, and the ten largest hold approximately 31%. The sample consisted of a population of CD138-negative cells sorted from bone marrow. These receptors were taken from a donor at least 40 years old with multiple myeloma.

Ten or more counts support this clonotype. V is TRBV20-1 and J is TRBJ1-5; D not certain. V was pared by 7 bases and J by 2 bases, with 18 bases between. The CDR3 runs to 15 residues. Germline values: CDR1 DFQATT, CDR2 SNEGSKA (reference sequence). DNA for the CDR3: TGCAGTGGCTTTCGTCAGGATCGGCGCAATCAGCCCCAGCATTTT. It is translated as CSGFRQDRRNQPQHF.

This clonotype was recorded many times. The rearrangement joins TRBV18 to TRBJ2-1; D is perhaps TRBD1 (5 bases). Germline V gene lookup returns CDR1 KGHSH and CDR2 LQKENI. V shed 2 bases and J shed 2 bases, with 10 bases lying between them. The CDR3 runs to 15 residues. The CDR3 is CASSPRTPTYNEQFF. CDR3 nucleotide sequence: TGTGCCAGCTCACCAAGGACACCAACCTACAATGAGCAGTTCTTC.

This clonotype was counted many times. The chain uses TRBV18 and TRBJ2-1, with 9 nucleotides matching TRBD2. The V and J ends lost 3 bases and 9 bases, in that order; junction bases with no gene match: 12. Germline V gives CDR1 KGHSH, CDR2 LQKENI. The CDR3 is made up of 16 amino acids. CDR3 region: CASSPWLAGTRGEQFF. For the CDR3, the DNA is TGTGCCAGCTCACCGTGGCTAGCGGGAACCAGAGGTGAGCAGTTCTTC.

This clonotype was counted many times. The genes are TRBV7-2 and TRBJ1-1; D uncertain. Trimming took 5 bases from V and 4 from J, leaving 14 bases between them. This CDR3 spans 14 amino acids. From germline, CDR1 is SGHTA and CDR2 FQGNSA. The CDR3 region has the DNA TGTGCCAGCAGCACCCCGAGCTTGAGCACTGAAGCTTTCTTT. It encodes CASSTPSLSTEAFF.

This clonotype was found a few times. J is TRBJ1-5 and V is TRBV28; 8 nucleotides agree with TRBD1. Losses at the gene ends were 7 bases for V and 4 bases for J; bases not matched to a gene: 9. The germline V gene encodes CDR1 MDHEN and CDR2 SYDVKM. The CDR3 is made up of 15 amino acids. CDR3 protein: CASNPLQGGNQPQHF. The CDR3 coding sequence is TGTGCCAGCAACCCGCTACAGGGGGGGAATCAGCCCCAGCATTTT.

This clonotype was recorded many times. The chain combines TRBV12-3 or TRBV12-4 with TRBJ2-3, with 15 bases lining up with TRBD2. The CDR3 runs 16 residues. V was pared by 5 bases and J by 6 bases, with 6 bases of the junction left unmatched. DNA for the CDR3: TGTGCCAGCAGTACGGGACTAGCGGGAGGAGCTGATACGCAGTATTTT. Translated, it gives CASSTGLAGGADTQYF.

This clonotype occurred many times. The V gene is TRBV7-9, the J gene TRBJ2-7, with no clear D. This CDR3 is built from 14 residues. V shed 6 bases and J shed 4 bases, with 16 bases lying between them. The V gene's germline CDR1 is SEHNR and CDR2 FQNEAQ (reference sequence). The CDR3, as DNA: TGTGCCAGCAGTTCAACCGGGCCACCTTACGAGCAGTACTTC. It encodes CASSSTGPPYEQYF.

This clonotype is deemed medium-sized. The chain is built from TRBV5-1 and TRBJ2-1, with 9 bases identical to TRBD2. Germline V gives CDR1 SGHRS, CDR2 YFSETQ. The CDR3 is made up of 17 amino acids. V was clipped by 3 bases and J by 3 bases; unmatched bases: 10. CDR3 in DNA: TGCGCCAGCAGCTGGGGGTTAGCGGGAGAGATCTACAATGAGCAGTTCTTC. It translates to CASSWGLAGEIYNEQFF.

About this clonotype: Being one base from a much bigger clone, this may be a read error. This chain joins TRBV19 and TRBJ2-3; no definite D call. CDR3 length: 15 residues. The germline gives CDR1 LNHDA, CDR2 SQIVND (reference sequence). The CDR3 here is CACSMVETLTDTQYF. DNA for the CDR3: TGTGCCTGTAGTATGGTGGAAACCCTCACAGATACGCAGTATTTT.

This clonotype was counted at least ten times. V is TRBV6-1 and J is TRBJ2-6, with D possibly matching TRBD2 (8 bases). In germline, CDR1 is MNHNS, CDR2 SASEGT. The CDR3 totals 18 residues. Between the trimmed V and J ends, which lost 8 bases and 0 bases, there was a span of 20 bases. The CDR3 bases are TGTGCCAGCCAGGGGGTAGCGGGGCTCTCCTCTGGGGCCAACGTCCTGACTTTC. Translating it yields CASQGVAGLSSGANVLTF.

This clonotype turned up a few times. Possible read error: a much larger clone is one base away. The J gene is TRBJ1-1, the V gene TRBV20-1, with D perhaps matching TRBD1 (6 bases). Germline-derived CDR1 and CDR2 are DFQATT and SNEGSKA (reference sequence). The CDR3 has 12 amino acids. Trimming shortened V by 6 bases and J by 6 bases, and 14 bases separated the two germline ends. The chain's CDR3 is CSAPESGAEAFF. In nucleotides, the CDR3 is TGCAGTGCGCCCGAATCAGGGGCTGAAGCTTTCTTT.

This clonotype was detected many times. The J gene is TRBJ2-3, the V gene TRBV20-1, with 12 bases fitting TRBD2. The CDR3 loop spans 13 amino acids. The trim removed 5 bases at V and 5 bases at J, leaving 2 bases unmatched. Germline CDR1 DFQATT, CDR2 SNEGSKA (reference sequence). The DNA for the CDR3 is TGCAGTGCTTCACTAGCGGGAGGAGATACGCAGTATTTT. Amino acids: CSASLAGGDTQYF.

This clonotype was counted at least ten times. The genes are TRBV6-2 or TRBV6-3 and TRBJ2-2; no reliable D call. CDR3 length: 13 amino acids. Trimming pared 10 bases from V and 2 bases from J, leaving 11 bases between. In germline, CDR1 is MNHEY, CDR2 SVGEGT. The CDR3: CATVEENTGELFF. Here the CDR3 DNA reads TGTGCCACCGTAGAAGAAAACACCGGGGAGCTGTTTTTT.

This clonotype was seen repeatedly, ten times or more. The gene calls are TRBV10-2 and TRBJ2-3, with 8 bases aligning to TRBD1. The CDR3 covers 15 residues. CDR1 and CDR2 from the germline V gene are WSHSY and SAAADI. Trimming removed 3 bases from V and 1 base from J; junction bases left unmatched: 3. This CDR3 reads CASSEQGDGTDTQYF. CDR3 nucleotide sequence: TGCGCCAGCAGTGAACAGGGGGATGGCACAGATACGCAGTATTTT.